This T cell receptor beta chain was recovered during a study of a mutant IDH1 vaccine in newly diagnosed glioma. About the study: Treatment recipients were approximately 60% male and around 38% female, and their mean age was about 39 years. Patients got radiotherapy, temozolomide, or both beforehand, and most got both.

Sample time point: week 35, safety follow-up. Vaccination comprised doses that each held 300 ug of mutant IDH1 20-mer peptide, plus topical imiquimod. Each patient was administered eight vaccinations, scheduled in weeks 1, 3, 5, 7, 11, 15, 19 and 23. In regard to this clone: Antigen unknown. At one end, the junction sequence differs from germline, possibly due to a read error.

Only in-frame clones appear in the TCRdb table, and some are missing; sequencing was by immunoSEQ multiplex PCR. This table holds tens of thousands of clones, around 91% found once. The specimen comprised PBMCs, sampled from a glioma patient whose treatment included an IDH1 peptide vaccine. This TCR came from a man between 35 and 55 years old with glioma.

Here the CDR3 DNA reads TGCCGAGCGGGAGTGACCGGAACCTACAATGAGCAGTTCTTC. Encoded protein: CRAGVTGTYNEQFF. The chain links TRBV28 to TRBJ2-1; 8 nucleotides line up with TRBD2. CDR3 length equals 14 residues. CDR1 MDHEN and CDR2 SYDVKM come from the germline V gene.